This T cell receptor beta chain was retrieved from a study of blood T cell repertoires in COVID-19. Study background: Some COVID-19 samples were acute and others convalescent; all came from the United States, Italy and Spain. PBMCs, B-cell-depleted T cells, or T cells were the source of the cDNA or gDNA that made up the material.

Per the original data handling: How many nucleated cells were present was estimated from reference gene primer amplification. Using immunoSEQ multiplex PCR, the repertoire was profiled, and TCRdb retains in-frame clones only, with some absent. V, J and clone size are those of that table, while D and trimming were read from the DNA. The sample includes roughly 150,000 clones, around four fifths of them seen just once. The germline gives CDR1 LGHDT, CDR2 YNNKEL (reference sequence). The CDR3 loop spans 15 amino acids. V was trimmed by 1 base and J by 4 bases, leaving 14 bases between them. Source material: peripheral blood. The gene calls are TRBV3-1 (or the pseudogene TRBV3-2) and TRBJ2-7; tentative D call: TRBD1 (5 bases). This sequence was found in a man aged 70 or older who had recovered from COVID-19. The CDR3: CASSQAGHPKYEQYF. CDR3 nucleotide sequence: TGTGCCAGCAGCCAAGCCGGACACCCGAAATACGAGCAGTACTTC.